This entry features one T cell receptor (beta chain) sequence. The entry originates in a study of blood T cell repertoires in COVID-19. V gave up 6 bases and J gave up 8 bases; unmatched junction bases: 10. Germline values: CDR1 SGHTA, CDR2 FQGNSA. The CDR3 spans 15 residues. The repertoire was sequenced with immunoSEQ multiplex PCR; TCRdb's copy has only in-frame clones and lacks some. The repertoire has a few hundred thousand clones, approximately 87% of them found once; the top ten carry about 4.5%. The sequencing input was peripheral blood. The sequence came from a man in his 60s who had recovered from COVID-19. The gene calls are TRBV7-2 and TRBJ2-3, with 11 positions matching TRBD2. The CDR3 bases are TGTGCCAGCAGTACGGGACTAGCGGCGCAGGGTACGCAGTATTTT. It specifies CASSTGLAAQGTQYF.